The rows below give T cell receptor beta chains drawn from one sample of a study of early T cells in non-severe SARS-CoV-2 infection. TCRdb passed the 5' RACE reads through MiXCR, listing each CDR3 protein once. The repertoire holds around 78,000 distinct CDR3 sequences, with more than 12% as singletons. The sequencing sample was made of whole blood. Every receptor here comes from an adult who was a healthcare worker with PCR-confirmed SARS-CoV-2 infection or an uninfected control (not recorded which). Both conserved end residues are part of each CDR3. Fields, in order: J gene, D gene, clone size, V gene, CDR3 protein, CDR3 DNA. A D gene is named only where the DNA matches it firmly. The size of a clone is reported for some rows only, either as once, few or many, or as a class for expanded clones.

j_gene: TRBJ2-7
d_gene: -
abundance: many
v_gene: TRBV21-1
CDR3aa: CASSLRTSGRPGANYEQYF
CDR3nt: TGTGCCAGCAGCCTCCGGACTAGCGGGAGGCCCGGAGCGAATTACGAGCAGTACTTC

j_gene: TRBJ2-5
d_gene: -
abundance: few
v_gene: TRBV6-5
CDR3aa: CASSGRPSAFGGETQYF
CDR3nt: TGTGCCAGCAGTGGCCGCCCAAGCGCGTTCGGGGGAGAGACCCAGTACTTC

j_gene: TRBJ1-1
d_gene: -
abundance: -
v_gene: TRBV15
CDR3aa: CATSRDTGTEAFF
CDR3nt: TGTGCCACCAGCAGAGATACAGGGACTGAAGCTTTCTTT

j_gene: TRBJ1-2
d_gene: TRBD1
abundance: few
v_gene: TRBV5-1
CDR3aa: CASSLGPGQGARDGYTF
CDR3nt: TGCGCCAGCAGCTTGGGACCGGGACAGGGGGCGCGGGATGGCTACACCTTC

j_gene: TRBJ2-1
d_gene: TRBD1
abundance: few
v_gene: TRBV18
CDR3aa: CASSPRGQGANEQFF
CDR3nt: TGTGCCAGCTCACCTAGGGGACAGGGTGCCAATGAGCAGTTCTTC

j_gene: TRBJ1-3
d_gene: -
abundance: few
v_gene: TRBV6-2/TRBV6-3
CDR3aa: CASWTPGRLRSGNTIYF
CDR3nt: TGTGCCAGCTGGACACCGGGACGCCTCCGCTCTGGAAACACCATATATTTT

j_gene: TRBJ2-3
d_gene: -
abundance: few
v_gene: TRBV14
CDR3aa: CASSQVSGPDTQYF
CDR3nt: TGTGCCAGCAGCCAAGTTTCCGGCCCAGATACGCAGTATTTT

j_gene: TRBJ1-1
d_gene: TRBD1
abundance: -
v_gene: TRBV29-1
CDR3aa: CSVEDRAKTEAFF
CDR3nt: TGCAGCGTTGAGGACAGGGCGAAGACTGAAGCTTTCTTT

j_gene: TRBJ1-1
d_gene: TRBD1
abundance: few
v_gene: TRBV6-1
CDR3aa: CASRDRGWEDTEAFF
CDR3nt: TGTGCCAGCAGGGACAGGGGATGGGAGGACACTGAAGCTTTCTTT

j_gene: TRBJ2-3
d_gene: -
abundance: many
v_gene: TRBV25-1
CDR3aa: CASSESPTDTQYF
CDR3nt: TGTGCCAGCAGTGAATCTCCCACAGATACGCAGTATTTT

j_gene: TRBJ2-3
d_gene: -
abundance: -
v_gene: TRBV24-1
CDR3aa: CATSDPGRDTQYF
CDR3nt: TGTGCCACCAGTGATCCTGGGAGGGATACGCAGTATTTT

j_gene: TRBJ2-1
d_gene: -
abundance: many
v_gene: TRBV28
CDR3aa: CASSSGLSFSSEQFF
CDR3nt: TGTGCCAGCAGTTCGGGACTGTCGTTTTCCAGTGAGCAGTTCTTC

j_gene: TRBJ2-3
d_gene: -
abundance: few
v_gene: TRBV5-1
CDR3aa: CASSPDTDTQYF
CDR3nt: TGCGCCAGCAGCCCAGACACAGATACGCAGTATTTT

j_gene: TRBJ1-5
d_gene: -
abundance: few
v_gene: TRBV12-5
CDR3aa: CASGLVKDRNQPQHF
CDR3nt: TGTGCTAGTGGTTTGGTAAAGGACCGAAATCAGCCCCAGCATTTT

j_gene: TRBJ2-5
d_gene: -
abundance: -
v_gene: TRBV29-1
CDR3aa: CSVSAGQETQYF
CDR3nt: TGCAGCGTTTCAGCGGGCCAAGAGACCCAGTACTTC

j_gene: TRBJ1-2
d_gene: -
abundance: many
v_gene: TRBV18
CDR3aa: CASSPSTTGLYGYTF
CDR3nt: TGTGCCAGCTCACCGTCGACAACAGGTCTCTATGGCTACACCTTC

j_gene: TRBJ2-7
d_gene: -
abundance: few
v_gene: TRBV25-1
CDR3aa: CASSEYTKGRAEQYF
CDR3nt: TGTGCCAGCAGTGAATATACGAAAGGTCGGGCCGAGCAGTACTTC

j_gene: TRBJ2-5
d_gene: TRBD1
abundance: -
v_gene: TRBV12-3/TRBV12-4
CDR3aa: CASSLNRGAIETQYF
CDR3nt: TGTGCCAGCAGTTTAAACAGGGGGGCAATTGAGACCCAGTACTTC

j_gene: TRBJ2-3
d_gene: -
abundance: -
v_gene: TRBV6-6
CDR3aa: CASNPRTSTDTQYF
CDR3nt: TGTGCCAGCAACCCCCGTACTAGCACAGATACGCAGTATTTT

j_gene: TRBJ2-2
d_gene: -
abundance: many
v_gene: TRBV12-3/TRBV12-4
CDR3aa: CASSLPGRGELFF
CDR3nt: TGTGCCAGCAGCTTACCCGGCCGCGGGGAGCTGTTTTTT

j_gene: TRBJ1-3
d_gene: -
abundance: -
v_gene: TRBV7-9
CDR3aa: CASTRGDGSGNTIYF
CDR3nt: TGTGCCAGCACCCGGGGAGACGGCTCTGGAAACACCATATATTTT

j_gene: TRBJ2-7
d_gene: TRBD2
abundance: -
v_gene: TRBV10-2
CDR3aa: CASSEILLAGYEQYF
CDR3nt: TGCGCCAGCAGTGAAATTCTACTAGCGGGGTACGAGCAGTACTTC